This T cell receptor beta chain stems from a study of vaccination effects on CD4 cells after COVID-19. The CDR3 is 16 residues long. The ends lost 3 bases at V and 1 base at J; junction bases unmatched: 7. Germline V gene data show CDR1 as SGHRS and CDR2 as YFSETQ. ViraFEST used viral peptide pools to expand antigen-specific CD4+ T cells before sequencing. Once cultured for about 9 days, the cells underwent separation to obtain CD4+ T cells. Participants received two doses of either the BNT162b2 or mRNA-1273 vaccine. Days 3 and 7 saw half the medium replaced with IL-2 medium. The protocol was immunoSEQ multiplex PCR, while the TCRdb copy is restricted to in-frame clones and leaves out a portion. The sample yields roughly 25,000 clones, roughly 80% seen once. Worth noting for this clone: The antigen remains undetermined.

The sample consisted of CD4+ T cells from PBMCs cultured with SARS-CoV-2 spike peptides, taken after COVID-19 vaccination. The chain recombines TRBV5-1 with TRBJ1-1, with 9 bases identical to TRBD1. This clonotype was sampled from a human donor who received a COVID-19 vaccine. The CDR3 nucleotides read TGCGCCAGCAGCTCGTTACAGGGGGCGACGAACACTGAAGCTTTCTTT. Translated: CASSSLQGATNTEAFF.